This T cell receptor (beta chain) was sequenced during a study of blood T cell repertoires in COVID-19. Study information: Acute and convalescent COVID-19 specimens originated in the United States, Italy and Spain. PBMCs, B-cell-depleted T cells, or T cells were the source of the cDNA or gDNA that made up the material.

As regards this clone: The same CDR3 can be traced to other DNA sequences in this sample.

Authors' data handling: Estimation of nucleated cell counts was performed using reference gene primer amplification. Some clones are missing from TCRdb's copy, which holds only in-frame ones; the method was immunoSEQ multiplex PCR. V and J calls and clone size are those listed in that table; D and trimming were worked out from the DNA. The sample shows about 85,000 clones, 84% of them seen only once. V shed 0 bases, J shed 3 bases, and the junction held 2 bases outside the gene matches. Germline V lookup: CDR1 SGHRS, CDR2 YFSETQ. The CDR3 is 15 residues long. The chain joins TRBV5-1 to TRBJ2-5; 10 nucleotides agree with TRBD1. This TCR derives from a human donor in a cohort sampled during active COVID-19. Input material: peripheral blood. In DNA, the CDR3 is TGCGCCAGCAGCTTGGGCGGGACAGGGGAAGAGACCCAGTACTTC. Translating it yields CASSLGGTGEETQYF.